One sample yielded the 25 T cell receptor beta chains listed below, sequenced in a study of cytomegalovirus exposure and HLA in healthy donors. Use of 60 Vbeta and 13 Jbeta primers characterized the PCR. Produced via immunoSEQ multiplex PCR; TCRdb's table is partial and in-frame only. The data show 80,000 or so clones, around 75% seen once. Sequencing was carried out using PBMCs. The origin of the receptors is a middle-aged woman in good health and CMV-seronegative.

The V call is TRBV19, the J call TRBJ2-3, with 7 bases lining up with TRBD1. Germline lookup yields CDR1 LNHDA and CDR2 SQIVND (reference sequence). V dropped 6 bases and J dropped 1; count of bases not matched to a gene: 10. The CDR3 extends over 16 amino acids. The CDR3 DNA reads as TGTGCCAGTAGCCTATTCGATACAGGGGGCACAGATACGCAGTATTTT. Translating gives CASSLFDTGGTDTQYF.

This clone was counted once. V usage is TRBV9 and J usage is TRBJ1-2; 12 bases line up with TRBD1. J lost 4 bases, V lost 4 bases, and 11 bases had no gene match. This CDR3 is built from 17 residues. CDR1 is SGDLS and CDR2 is YYNGEE in the germline V gene. The CDR3 loop is CASSPSPGQGAAYGYTF. In DNA form, the CDR3 reads TGTGCCAGCAGCCCCTCCCCGGGACAGGGGGCTGCCTATGGCTACACCTTC.

This chain connects TRBV7-6 to TRBJ2-2, with a weak D call TRBD2 (6 bases). CDR1 SGHVS and CDR2 FNYEAQ come from the germline V gene. The CDR3 runs 16 residues. V lost 6 bases and J lost 5, with 19 bases in between. Here the CDR3 DNA reads TGTGCCAGCAGTCTCAATACAGGCGGGATGACCGGGGAGCTGTTTTTT. This encodes CASSLNTGGMTGELFF.

This clone was counted between two and nine times. This chain links TRBV19 with TRBJ1-1; TRBD1 matches 8 bases. Germline assignment: CDR1 LNHDA and CDR2 SQIVND (reference sequence). The CDR3 runs 15 residues. V lost 3 bases to trimming and J lost 4 bases; unmatched junction nucleotides: 7. DNA for the CDR3: TGTGCCAGTAGTATCCAGGGGGCTCCGGGCACTGAAGCTTTCTTT. Its protein product is CASSIQGAPGTEAFF.

This chain connects TRBV6-6 to TRBJ2-5; 9 positions match TRBD1. Trimming took 2 bases from V and 5 from J; bases not matched to a gene: 6. The CDR3 runs 15 residues. The germline V gene encodes CDR1 MNHNY and CDR2 SVGAGI (reference sequence). CDR3 protein: CASSYLDRGGETQYF. The CDR3 DNA sequence: TGTGCCAGCAGTTACCTGGACAGGGGAGGGGAGACCCAGTACTTC.

This clone was seen only a few times. The chain couples TRBV6-6 to TRBJ2-3; 7 positions match TRBD2. Looked up from germline, CDR1 is MNHNY and CDR2 is SVGAGI (reference sequence). Germline trimming cut 2 bases from V and 2 bases from J; bases unmatched to any gene: 4. The CDR3 has 15 residues. Written as DNA, the CDR3 is TGTGCCAGCAGTTACGGGACTACCAACACAGATACGCAGTATTTT. Protein product: CASSYGTTNTDTQYF.

The gene calls are TRBV9 and TRBJ2-2; 8 bases are shared with TRBD2. Germline values: CDR1 SGDLS, CDR2 YYNGEE. CDR3 length: 15 amino acids. V lost 3 bases and J lost 4; bases outside the gene matches: 5. The chain's CDR3 is CASSGWAGGTGELFF. CDR3 nucleotide sequence: TGTGCCAGCAGCGGGTGGGCGGGGGGCACCGGGGAGCTGTTTTTT.

In this sample, this clone turned up a few times. V and J are TRBV5-1 and TRBJ2-2; 7 positions match TRBD1. CDR1 and CDR2 from the germline V gene are SGHRS and YFSETQ. The V and J ends lost 3 bases and 2 bases, in that order; junction bases with no gene match: 7. The CDR3 totals 16 residues. CDR3 DNA sequence: TGCGCCAGCAGCTATAAGGACAGGAGCAACACCGGGGAGCTGTTTTTT. Protein product: CASSYKDRSNTGELFF. The variable domain in full, with the rest retrieved from reference TRBV5-1 and TRBJ2-2, is KAGVTQTPRYLIKTRGQQVTLSCSPISGHRSVSWYQQTPGQGLQFLFEYFSETQRNKGNFPGRFSGRQFSNSRSEMNVSTLELGDSALYLCASSYKDRSNTGELFFGEGSRLTVL.

CDR3 amino acids: CASSSRSTSGFAEQYF. The CDR3 DNA reads as TGTGCCAGCAGCTCGCGATCGACTAGTGGTTTTGCCGAGCAGTACTTC. The gene calls are TRBV5-6 and TRBJ2-7; TRBD2 is a possible D gene (6 bases). CDR3 size: 16 residues. Germline lookup yields CDR1 SGHDT and CDR2 YYEEEE. The V end lost 3 bases, the J end lost 6 bases, and 22 bases lay between the germline ends.

Only one count was recorded for this clone. CDR3 sequence reads: CASSMTGIDEQYF. CDR3 nucleotides: TGTGCCAGCAGCATGACAGGGATCGACGAGCAGTACTTC. The chain joins TRBV7-9 to TRBJ2-7; TRBD1 matches 7 bases. J was trimmed by 5 bases and V by 5 bases; bases with no gene match: 6. Germline V lookup: CDR1 SEHNR, CDR2 FQNEAQ (reference sequence). The CDR3 is 13 amino acids.

The genes are TRBV7-2 and TRBJ1-1; D might be TRBD1 (5 bases). V lost 5 bases to trimming and J lost 7 bases, with 14 bases between them. Germline CDR1 reads SGHTA; CDR2 reads FQGNSA. The CDR3 is made up of 13 amino acids. CDR3 nucleotides: TGTGCCAGCAGCCAGCGGGGGGGGAGTGAAGCTTTCTTT. Protein: CASSQRGGSEAFF.

This clone was picked up one time. J is TRBJ2-3 and V is TRBV11-2, with a tentative D call TRBD1 (6 bases). This CDR3 comprises 15 residues. Germline CDR1 reads SGHAT; CDR2 reads FQNNGV. Trimming shortened V by 2 bases and J by 1 base, and 10 bases separated the two germline ends. The CDR3 region is CASSLYRARTDTQYF. As DNA, the CDR3 is TGTGCCAGCAGCTTATACAGGGCGCGCACAGATACGCAGTATTTT.

J is TRBJ1-3 and V is TRBV28; D gene uncertain. Trimming left V 4 bases short and J 2 bases short, with 18 bases between. Germline V lookup: CDR1 MDHEN, CDR2 SYDVKM. The CDR3 has 17 residues. The CDR3 reads CASSSNPYPRAGNTIYF. CDR3 bases: TGTGCCAGCAGTTCTAACCCCTATCCTCGGGCTGGAAACACCATATATTTT.

The V call is TRBV30, the J call TRBJ2-1; 7 nucleotides line up with TRBD1. The germline V gene has CDR1 GTSNPN and CDR2 SVGIG (reference sequence). This CDR3 has 13 residues. V shed 5 bases and J 9 bases; nucleotides not matched to a gene: 10. CDR3 loop: CAWDSGGFGEQFF. The CDR3 DNA follows: TGTGCCTGGGATTCAGGGGGTTTCGGTGAGCAGTTCTTC.

The chain recombines TRBV7-9 with TRBJ2-5, with D maybe TRBD2 (6 bases). The germline V and J ends were trimmed by 5 bases and 1 base, with 8 bases remaining between them. CDR1 and CDR2 (germline): SEHNR, FQNEAQ (reference sequence). The CDR3 consists of 13 residues. The CDR3 sequence is CASSRDFQETQYF. The DNA of the CDR3 is TGTGCCAGCAGCCGGGACTTCCAAGAGACCCAGTACTTC.

This clone appeared a single time. The chain joins TRBV6-5 to TRBJ1-1; D unresolved. Trimming left V 5 bases short and J 1 base short, with 8 bases between. CDR1 MNHEY and CDR2 SVGAGI come from the germline V gene. CDR3 length: 13 residues. The CDR3 is CASSRVGNTEAFF. CDR3 nucleotides: TGTGCCAGCAGTCGGGTGGGGAACACTGAAGCTTTCTTT.

This clone was picked up one time. This sequence joins TRBV18 and TRBJ2-5; D gene unclear. Germline values: CDR1 KGHSH, CDR2 LQKENI. V gave up 6 bases and J gave up 5 bases, with 13 bases separating them. CDR3 length: 13 amino acids. The CDR3 here is CASSLGLRETQYF. In DNA, the CDR3 is TGTGCCAGCTCCCTGGGTCTGAGGGAGACCCAGTACTTC.

This chain joins TRBV5-6 and TRBJ2-3; weak D call: TRBD2 (5 bases). The CDR3 consists of 15 residues. V was pared by 2 bases and J by 2 bases, with 12 bases between. The germline gives CDR1 SGHDT, CDR2 YYEEEE. The CDR3 loop reads CASSFTRLATDTQYF. The CDR3 DNA sequence: TGTGCCAGCAGCTTCACTAGACTCGCCACAGATACGCAGTATTTT.

The chain combines TRBV11-2 with TRBJ2-1, with a weak D call TRBD1 (5 bases). Trimming stripped 4 bases from V and 4 bases from J, with 8 bases between. The CDR3 covers 13 residues. The germline V gene has CDR1 SGHAT and CDR2 FQNNGV. This chain's CDR3 is CASSSSGYNEQFF. Here the CDR3 DNA reads TGTGCCAGCAGCTCCTCAGGGTACAATGAGCAGTTCTTC.

J is TRBJ1-1 and V is TRBV7-8; 8 bases agree with TRBD1. Germline V gene sequence: CDR1 SGHVS, CDR2 FQNEAQ. V shed 1 base and J 0 bases; nucleotides not matched to a gene: 7. This CDR3 spans 17 amino acids. The CDR3 nucleotides read TGTGCCAGCAGCTTAGTGTATCCGGACAGGGTGAACACTGAAGCTTTCTTT. This gives the protein CASSLVYPDRVNTEAFF.

This rearrangement joins TRBV28 to TRBJ2-1; D is unclear. Trimming took 5 bases from V and 5 from J, leaving 16 bases between them. Germline CDR1 and CDR2: MDHEN and SYDVKM. The CDR3 extends over 15 amino acids. The CDR3 sequence: CASSPMGPDDNEQFF. The CDR3 DNA is TGTGCCAGCAGTCCCATGGGCCCCGACGACAATGAGCAGTTCTTC.

V is TRBV6-1 and J is TRBJ2-3; 9 bases match TRBD2. This CDR3 contains 14 residues. Per germline, CDR1 MNHNS and CDR2 SASEGT. V shed 9 bases and J 4 bases; nucleotides not matched to a gene: 8. CDR3 loop: CAREAGGRADTQYF. The CDR3 DNA follows: TGTGCCAGGGAGGCGGGAGGGAGGGCAGATACGCAGTATTTT.

This clone appeared once. A read error may produce the germline difference seen at one junction end. The chain has TRBV29-1 and TRBJ2-7; 12 positions match TRBD2. Germline CDR1 and CDR2: SQVTM and ANQGSEA. This CDR3 is 14 amino acids long. The chain's CDR3 is CSAKGLAGLGERYF. The CDR3 region has the DNA TGCAGCGCAAAAGGACTAGCGGGACTCGGCGAGCGGTACTTC.

The genes are TRBV14 and TRBJ1-1; TRBD1 aligns across 8 bases. Germline V gives CDR1 SGHDN, CDR2 FVKESK. The CDR3 has 14 residues. Trimming cost V 1 base and J 7 bases; bases outside gene matches: 5. Here the CDR3 reads CASSQGTGFIEAFF. CDR3 in DNA: TGTGCCAGCAGCCAAGGGACAGGGTTTATTGAAGCTTTCTTT. The full variable domain, completed using reference TRBV14 and TRBJ1-1, is EAGVTQFPSHSVIEKGQTVTLRCDPISGHDNLYWYRRVMGKEIKFLLHFVKESKQDESGMPNNRFLAERTGGTYSTLKVQPAELEDSGVYFCASSQGTGFIEAFFGQGTRLTVV.

The genes are TRBV4-1 and TRBJ1-3; possible D gene TRBD1, 5 bases. The length of the CDR3 is 15 residues. From germline, CDR1 is MGHRA and CDR2 YSYEKL. Deletions cut 1 base from V and 2 bases from J, with 9 bases between. CDR3 region: CASSQGDRPGNTIYF. CDR3 in DNA: TGCGCCAGCAGCCAAGGCGACAGACCTGGAAACACCATATATTTT.